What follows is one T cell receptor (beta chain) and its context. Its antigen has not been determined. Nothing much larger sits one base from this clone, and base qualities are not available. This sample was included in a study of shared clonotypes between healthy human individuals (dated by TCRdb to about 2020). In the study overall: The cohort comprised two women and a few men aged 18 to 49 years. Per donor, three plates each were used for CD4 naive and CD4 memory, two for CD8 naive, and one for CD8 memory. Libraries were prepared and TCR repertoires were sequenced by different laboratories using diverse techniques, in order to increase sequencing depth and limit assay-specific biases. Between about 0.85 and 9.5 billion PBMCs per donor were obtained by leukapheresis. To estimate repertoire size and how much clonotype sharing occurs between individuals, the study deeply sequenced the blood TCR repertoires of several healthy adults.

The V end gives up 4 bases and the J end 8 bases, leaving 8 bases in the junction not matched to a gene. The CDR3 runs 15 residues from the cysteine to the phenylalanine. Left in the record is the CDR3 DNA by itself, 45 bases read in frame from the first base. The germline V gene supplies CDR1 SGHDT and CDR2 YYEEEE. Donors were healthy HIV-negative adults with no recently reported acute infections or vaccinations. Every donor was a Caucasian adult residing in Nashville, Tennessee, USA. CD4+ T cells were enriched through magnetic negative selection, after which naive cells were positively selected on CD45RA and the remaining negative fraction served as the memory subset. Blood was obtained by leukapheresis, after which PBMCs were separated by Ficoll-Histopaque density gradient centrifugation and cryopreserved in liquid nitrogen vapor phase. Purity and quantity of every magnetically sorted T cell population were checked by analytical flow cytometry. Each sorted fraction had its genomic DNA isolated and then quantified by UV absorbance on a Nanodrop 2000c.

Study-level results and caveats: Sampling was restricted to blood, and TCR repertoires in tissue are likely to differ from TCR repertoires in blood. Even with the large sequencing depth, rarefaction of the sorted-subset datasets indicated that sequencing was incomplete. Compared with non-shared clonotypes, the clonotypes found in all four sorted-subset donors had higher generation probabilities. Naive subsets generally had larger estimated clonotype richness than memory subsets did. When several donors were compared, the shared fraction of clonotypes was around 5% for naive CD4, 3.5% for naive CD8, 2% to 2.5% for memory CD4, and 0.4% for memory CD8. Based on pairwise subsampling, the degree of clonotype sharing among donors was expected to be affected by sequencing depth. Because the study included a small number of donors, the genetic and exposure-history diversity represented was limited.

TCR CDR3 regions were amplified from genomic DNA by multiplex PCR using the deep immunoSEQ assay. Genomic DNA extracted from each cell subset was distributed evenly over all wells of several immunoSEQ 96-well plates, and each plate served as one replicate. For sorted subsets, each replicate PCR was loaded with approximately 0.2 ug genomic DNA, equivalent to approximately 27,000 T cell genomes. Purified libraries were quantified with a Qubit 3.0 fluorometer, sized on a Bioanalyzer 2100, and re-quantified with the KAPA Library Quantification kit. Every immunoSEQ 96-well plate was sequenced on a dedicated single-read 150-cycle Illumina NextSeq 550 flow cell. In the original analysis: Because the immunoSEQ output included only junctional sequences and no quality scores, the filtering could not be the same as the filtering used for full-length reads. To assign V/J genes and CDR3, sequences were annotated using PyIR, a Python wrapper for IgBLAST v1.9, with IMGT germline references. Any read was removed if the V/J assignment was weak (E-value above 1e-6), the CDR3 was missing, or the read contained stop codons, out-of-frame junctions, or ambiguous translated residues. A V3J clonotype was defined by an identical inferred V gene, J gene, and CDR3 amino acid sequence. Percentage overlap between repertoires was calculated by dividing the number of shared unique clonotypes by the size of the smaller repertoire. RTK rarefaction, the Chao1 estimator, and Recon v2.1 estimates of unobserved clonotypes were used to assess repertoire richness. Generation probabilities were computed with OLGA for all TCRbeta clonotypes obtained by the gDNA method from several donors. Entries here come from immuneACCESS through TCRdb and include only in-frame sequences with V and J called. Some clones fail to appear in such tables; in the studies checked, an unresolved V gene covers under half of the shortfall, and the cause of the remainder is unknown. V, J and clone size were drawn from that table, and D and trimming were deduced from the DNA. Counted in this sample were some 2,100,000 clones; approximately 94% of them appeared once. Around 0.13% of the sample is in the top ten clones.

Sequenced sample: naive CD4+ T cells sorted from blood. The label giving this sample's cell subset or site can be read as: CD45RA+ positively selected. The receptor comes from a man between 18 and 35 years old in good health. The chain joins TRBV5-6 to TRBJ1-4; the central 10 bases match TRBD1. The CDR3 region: CASSLPGQGREKLFF. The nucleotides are TGTGCCAGCAGCCTCCCGGGACAGGGGAGAGAAAAACTGTTTTTT.